These T cell receptor beta chains were read from a single sample in a study of blood T cell repertoires in COVID-19. Clones were read by immunoSEQ multiplex PCR, and TCRdb kept only the in-frame ones, dropping some. The sample yields tens of thousands of clones, 75% to 85% seen once. The sequencing input was peripheral blood. The origin of the receptors is an elderly man with COVID-19, enrolled during active disease. The CDR3 runs from the conserved cysteine through the conserved F or W. Each record gives: CDR3 DNA, CDR3 protein, D gene, J gene, clone size, V gene. The D gene is left open where the match is weak. Size is stated for part of the rows, as once, few or many counts, or as a class when the clone is expanded.

cdr3_nt: TGTGCCAGCAGCTTAGAGCGGGGGGCTTCCTACGAGCAGTACTTC; cdr3_aa: CASSLERGASYEQYF; d_call: TRBD2; j_call: TRBJ2-7; clone_size: once; v_call: TRBV11-2
cdr3_nt: TGTGCCAGCAGTTACCTAGCGGGAGCATCCGAGCAGTACTTC; cdr3_aa: CASSYLAGASEQYF; d_call: TRBD2; j_call: TRBJ2-7; clone_size: NA; v_call: TRBV6-6
cdr3_nt: TGTGCCTGGAGTGTAAGGACAGGGGGAAGGGATACGCAGTATTTT; cdr3_aa: CAWSVRTGGRDTQYF; d_call: TRBD1; j_call: TRBJ2-3; clone_size: NA; v_call: TRBV30
cdr3_nt: TGTGCCAGCAGTTACGGGACAGGGGGCCACTACGAGCAGTACTTC; cdr3_aa: CASSYGTGGHYEQYF; d_call: TRBD1; j_call: TRBJ2-7; clone_size: NA; v_call: TRBV6-5
cdr3_nt: TGTGCCAGCAGGACAGGGGGACAAGAGACCCAGTACTTC; cdr3_aa: CASRTGGQETQYF; d_call: TRBD1; j_call: TRBJ2-5; clone_size: NA; v_call: TRBV12-3/TRBV12-4
cdr3_nt: TGTGCCAGCAGTTATCTCGACAGGGAGTACGAGCAGTACTTC; cdr3_aa: CASSYLDREYEQYF; d_call: TRBD1; j_call: TRBJ2-7; clone_size: few; v_call: TRBV6-2/TRBV6-3
cdr3_nt: TGTGCCAGCAGATATACAGGGTCCTACGAGCAGTACTTC; cdr3_aa: CASRYTGSYEQYF; d_call: NA; j_call: TRBJ2-7; clone_size: NA; v_call: TRBV6-5
cdr3_nt: TGTGCCAGCAGCTTAGGGGGACTAGCGGGAGGGGCTCAAGAGACCCAGTACTTC; cdr3_aa: CASSLGGLAGGAQETQYF; d_call: TRBD2; j_call: TRBJ2-5; clone_size: many; v_call: TRBV7-7
cdr3_nt: TGTGCCAGCAGCTTCCCCGGGACAGATACGCAGTATTTT; cdr3_aa: CASSFPGTDTQYF; d_call: NA; j_call: TRBJ2-3; clone_size: NA; v_call: TRBV7-8
cdr3_nt: TGTGCCAGCAGTGAAACGTGGGCCTCAGATACGCAGTATTTT; cdr3_aa: CASSETWASDTQYF; d_call: NA; j_call: TRBJ2-3; clone_size: once; v_call: TRBV6-1
cdr3_nt: TGTGCCAGTAGTATAGGAAACTTGGGACAGGGGTATGGCTACACCTTC; cdr3_aa: CASSIGNLGQGYGYTF; d_call: TRBD1; j_call: TRBJ1-2; clone_size: NA; v_call: TRBV19
cdr3_nt: TGTGCCAGCTCTCCCGGGACTAGCGGGAGATTGGGTGAGCAGTTCTTC; cdr3_aa: CASSPGTSGRLGEQFF; d_call: TRBD2; j_call: TRBJ2-1; clone_size: NA; v_call: TRBV18
cdr3_nt: TGTGCCAGCTCACCAGACCGGGACAGAAAAGCTTTCTTT; cdr3_aa: CASSPDRDRKAFF; d_call: TRBD1; j_call: TRBJ1-1; clone_size: NA; v_call: TRBV18
cdr3_nt: TGTGCCAGCTCACCAAACAGGGGAAGCTCCTACGAGCAGTACTTC; cdr3_aa: CASSPNRGSSYEQYF; d_call: TRBD1; j_call: TRBJ2-7; clone_size: NA; v_call: TRBV18
cdr3_nt: TGCAGCGTTGAATCGGGGGGCGGCGGCTATGGCTACACCTTC; cdr3_aa: CSVESGGGGYGYTF; d_call: NA; j_call: TRBJ1-2; clone_size: NA; v_call: TRBV29-1
cdr3_nt: TGTGCCAGCAGTTTTCCGACAGCCTGGGACTATGGCTACACCTTC; cdr3_aa: CASSFPTAWDYGYTF; d_call: NA; j_call: TRBJ1-2; clone_size: NA; v_call: TRBV28